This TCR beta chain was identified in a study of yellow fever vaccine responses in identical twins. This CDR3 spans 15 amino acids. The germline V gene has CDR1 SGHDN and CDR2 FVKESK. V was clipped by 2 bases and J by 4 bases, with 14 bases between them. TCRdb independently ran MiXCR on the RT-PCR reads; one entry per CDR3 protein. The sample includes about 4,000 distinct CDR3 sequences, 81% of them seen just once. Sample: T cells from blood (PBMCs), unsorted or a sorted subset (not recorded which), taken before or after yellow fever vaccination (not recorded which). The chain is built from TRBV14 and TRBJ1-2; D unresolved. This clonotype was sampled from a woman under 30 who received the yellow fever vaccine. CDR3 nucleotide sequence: TGTGCCAGCAGCCAAATCGGAGTATTCGGCTATGGCTACACCTTC. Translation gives CASSQIGVFGYGYTF.